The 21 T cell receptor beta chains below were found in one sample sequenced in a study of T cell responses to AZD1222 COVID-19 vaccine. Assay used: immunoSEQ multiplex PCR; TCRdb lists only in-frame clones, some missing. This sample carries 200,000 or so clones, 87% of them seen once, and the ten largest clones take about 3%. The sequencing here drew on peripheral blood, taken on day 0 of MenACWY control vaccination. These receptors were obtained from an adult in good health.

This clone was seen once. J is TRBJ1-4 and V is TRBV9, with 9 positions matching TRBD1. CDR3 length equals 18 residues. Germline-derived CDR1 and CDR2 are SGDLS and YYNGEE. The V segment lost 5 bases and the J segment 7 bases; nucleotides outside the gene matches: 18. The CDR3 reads CASSGRDRDNGRGEKLFF. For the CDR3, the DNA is TGTGCCAGCAGTGGAAGGGACAGGGATAATGGTAGGGGTGAAAAACTGTTTTTT. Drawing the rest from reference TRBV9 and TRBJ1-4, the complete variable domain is DSGVTQTPKHLITATGQRVTLRCSPRSGDLSVYWYQQSLDQGLQFLIQYYNGEERAKGNILERFSAQQFPDLHSELNLSSLELGDSALYFCASSGRDRDNGRGEKLFFGSGTQLSVL.

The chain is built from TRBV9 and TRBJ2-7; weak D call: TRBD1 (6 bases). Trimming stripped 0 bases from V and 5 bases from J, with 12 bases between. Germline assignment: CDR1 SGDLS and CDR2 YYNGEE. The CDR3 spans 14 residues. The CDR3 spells CASSVEGDTDEQYF. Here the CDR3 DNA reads TGTGCCAGCAGCGTAGAGGGGGACACGGACGAGCAGTACTTC.

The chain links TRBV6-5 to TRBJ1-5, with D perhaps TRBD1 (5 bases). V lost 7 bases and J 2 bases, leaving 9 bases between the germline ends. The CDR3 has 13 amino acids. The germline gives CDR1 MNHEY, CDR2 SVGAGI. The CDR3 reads CASTGGGNQPQHF. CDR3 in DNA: TGTGCCAGCACGGGGGGAGGCAATCAGCCCCAGCATTTT.

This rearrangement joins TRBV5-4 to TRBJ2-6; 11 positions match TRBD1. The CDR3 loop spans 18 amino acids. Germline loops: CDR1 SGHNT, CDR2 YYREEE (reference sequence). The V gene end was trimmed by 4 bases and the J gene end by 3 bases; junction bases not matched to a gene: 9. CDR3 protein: CASSLTGQGVSGANVLTF. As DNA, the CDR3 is TGTGCCAGCAGCCTGACGGGACAGGGGGTGAGTGGGGCCAACGTCCTGACTTTC.

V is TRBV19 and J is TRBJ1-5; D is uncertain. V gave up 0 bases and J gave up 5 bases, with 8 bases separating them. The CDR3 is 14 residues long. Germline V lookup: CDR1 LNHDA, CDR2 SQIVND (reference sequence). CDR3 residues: CASSIEQFYQPQHF. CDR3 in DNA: TGTGCCAGTAGTATAGAGCAGTTTTATCAGCCCCAGCATTTT.

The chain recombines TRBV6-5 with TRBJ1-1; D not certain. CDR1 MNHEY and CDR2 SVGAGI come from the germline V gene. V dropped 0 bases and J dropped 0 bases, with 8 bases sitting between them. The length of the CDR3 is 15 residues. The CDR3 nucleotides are TGTGCCAGCAGTTACTCGAACTCCTTGAACACTGAAGCTTTCTTT. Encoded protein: CASSYSNSLNTEAFF.

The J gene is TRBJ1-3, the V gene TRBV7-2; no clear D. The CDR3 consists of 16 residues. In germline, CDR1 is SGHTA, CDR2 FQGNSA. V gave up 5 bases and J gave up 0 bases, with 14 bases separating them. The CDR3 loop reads CASSPNNLISGNTIYF. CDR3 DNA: TGTGCCAGCAGCCCCAATAATTTAATCTCTGGAAACACCATATATTTT.

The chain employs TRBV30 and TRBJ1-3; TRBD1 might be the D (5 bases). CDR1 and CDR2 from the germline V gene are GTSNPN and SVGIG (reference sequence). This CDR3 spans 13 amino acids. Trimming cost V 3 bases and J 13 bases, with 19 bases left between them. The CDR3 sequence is CAWRNLSDIGIYF. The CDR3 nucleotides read TGTGCCTGGAGGAACCTTTCGGACATCGGGATATATTTT. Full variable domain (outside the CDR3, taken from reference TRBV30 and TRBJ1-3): SQTIHQWPATLVQPVGSPLSLECTVEGTSNPNLYWYRQAAGRGLQLLFYSVGIGQISSEVPQNLSASRPQDRQFILSSKKLLLSDSGFYLCAWRNLSDIGIYFGEGSWLTVV.

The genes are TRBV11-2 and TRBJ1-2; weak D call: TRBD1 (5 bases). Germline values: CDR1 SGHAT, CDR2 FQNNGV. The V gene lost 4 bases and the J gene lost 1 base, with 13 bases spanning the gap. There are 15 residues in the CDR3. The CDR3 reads CASSSAPGGNYGYTF. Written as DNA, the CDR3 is TGTGCCAGCAGCTCAGCACCCGGGGGTAACTATGGCTACACCTTC.

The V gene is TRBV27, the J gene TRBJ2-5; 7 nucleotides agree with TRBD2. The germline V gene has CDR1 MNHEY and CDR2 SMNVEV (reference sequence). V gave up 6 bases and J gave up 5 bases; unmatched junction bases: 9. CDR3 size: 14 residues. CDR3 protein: CASSQGGGRETQYF. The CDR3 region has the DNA TGTGCCAGCAGCCAAGGCGGGGGTCGGGAGACCCAGTACTTC.

CDR3 nucleotide sequence: TGTGCCAGCACGAACACCCGGGGCAATCAGCCCCAGCATTTT. Its translation is CASTNTRGNQPQHF. The rearrangement joins TRBV7-8 to TRBJ1-5, with D hard to call. Germline V gene sequence: CDR1 SGHVS, CDR2 FQNEAQ. V lost 7 bases to trimming and J lost 2 bases, with 12 bases between them. The CDR3 contains 14 residues.

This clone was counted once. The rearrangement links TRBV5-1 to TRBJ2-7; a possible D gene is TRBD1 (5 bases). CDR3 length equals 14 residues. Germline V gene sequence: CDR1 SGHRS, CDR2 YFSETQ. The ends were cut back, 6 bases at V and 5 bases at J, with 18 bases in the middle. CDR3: CASTDGQGTHEQYF. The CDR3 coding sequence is TGCGCCAGCACCGACGGTCAGGGAACCCACGAGCAGTACTTC.

CDR3 amino acids: CASITTGDLGYTF. The CDR3 coding sequence is TGTGCCAGCATCACGACAGGGGATCTTGGCTACACCTTC. The rearrangement links TRBV6-5 to TRBJ1-2; 8 bases match TRBD1. Trimming cost V 7 bases and J 7 bases; bases outside gene matches: 8. The CDR3 contains 13 residues. From germline, CDR1 is MNHEY and CDR2 SVGAGI.

Here the CDR3 DNA reads TGTGCCAGCAGGGGAACAGGGTATCAGCCCCAGCATTTT. It is translated as CASRGTGYQPQHF. The chain couples TRBV6-5 to TRBJ1-5, with D possibly matching TRBD1 (6 bases). Per the germline V gene, CDR1 is MNHEY and CDR2 is SVGAGI. CDR3 size: 13 residues. V lost 6 bases, J lost 5 bases, and 11 bases lay in between.

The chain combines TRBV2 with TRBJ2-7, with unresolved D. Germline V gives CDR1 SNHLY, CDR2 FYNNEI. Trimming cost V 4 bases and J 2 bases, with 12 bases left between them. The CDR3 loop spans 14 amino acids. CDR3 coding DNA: TGTGCCAGCAGTGTCGGACGAGGAACCTACGAGCAGTACTTC. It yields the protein CASSVGRGTYEQYF.

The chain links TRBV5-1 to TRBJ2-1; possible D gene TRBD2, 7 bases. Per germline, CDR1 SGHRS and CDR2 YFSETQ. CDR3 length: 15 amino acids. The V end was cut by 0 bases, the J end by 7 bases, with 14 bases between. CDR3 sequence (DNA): TGCGCCAGCAGCTTGGCGGGGGGCCTGAGGAATGAGCAGTTCTTC. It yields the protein CASSLAGGLRNEQFF.

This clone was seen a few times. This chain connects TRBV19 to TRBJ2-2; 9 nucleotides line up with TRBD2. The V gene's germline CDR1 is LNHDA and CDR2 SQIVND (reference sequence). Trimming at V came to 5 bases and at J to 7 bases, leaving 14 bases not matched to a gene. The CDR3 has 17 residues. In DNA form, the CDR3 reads TGTGCCAGTAGTCCTCCCCAAGCGGGAGGAATTGGCGGGGAGCTGTTTTTT. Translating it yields CASSPPQAGGIGGELFF. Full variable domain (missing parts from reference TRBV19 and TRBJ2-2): DGGITQSPKYLFRKEGQNVTLSCEQNLNHDAMYWYRQDPGQGLRLIYYSQIVNDFQKGDIAEGYSVSREKKESFPLTVTSAQKNPTAFYLCASSPPQAGGIGGELFFGEGSRLTVL.

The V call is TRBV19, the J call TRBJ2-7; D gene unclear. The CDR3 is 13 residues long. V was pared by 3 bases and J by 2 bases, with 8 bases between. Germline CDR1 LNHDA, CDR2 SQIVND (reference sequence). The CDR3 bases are TGTGCCAGTAGTATGTCGGCTGCCTACGAGCAGTACTTC. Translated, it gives CASSMSAAYEQYF.

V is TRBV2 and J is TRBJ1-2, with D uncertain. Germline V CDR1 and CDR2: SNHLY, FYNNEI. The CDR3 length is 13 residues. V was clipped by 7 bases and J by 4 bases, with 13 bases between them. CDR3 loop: CASTTGDIYGYTF. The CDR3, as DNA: TGTGCCAGCACCACTGGGGATATCTATGGCTACACCTTC.

CDR3 in amino acids: CASSTGSLGELFF. The DNA for the CDR3 is TGTGCCAGCAGCACCGGTTCCCTCGGGGAGCTGTTTTTT. The chain recombines TRBV6-6 with TRBJ2-2; D remains ambiguous. Germline-derived CDR1 and CDR2 are MNHNY and SVGAGI (reference sequence). V lost 6 bases and J lost 7, with 12 bases in between. The CDR3 length is 13 residues.

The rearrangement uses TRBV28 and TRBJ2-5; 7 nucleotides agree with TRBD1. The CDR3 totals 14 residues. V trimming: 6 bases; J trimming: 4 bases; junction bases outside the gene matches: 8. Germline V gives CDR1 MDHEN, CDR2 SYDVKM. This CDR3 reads CASRSDRAAETQYF. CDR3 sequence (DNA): TGTGCCAGCAGATCTGACAGGGCCGCAGAGACCCAGTACTTC.